Listed below are T cell receptor beta chains from one sample, sequenced in a study of tumor and adjacent non-tumor tissue in lung cancer. TCRdb ran MiXCR on the multiplex PCR reads and lists one entry per CDR3 protein. The sample has 90,000 to 100,000 distinct CDR3 sequences, about 80% seen once. The sequenced sample consisted of distant non-tumor lung tissue. The source of these receptors is a man in his sixties with small cell lung cancer. Both conserved end residues are part of each CDR3. Each record gives: clone size, J gene, D gene, V gene, CDR3 protein, CDR3 DNA. A D gene is named only where the DNA matches it firmly. Rows may omit the clone size; those that give it use once, few, many or a size class.

once TRBJ2-1 NA TRBV11-2 CATSLGRNNEQFF TGTGCCACCAGCTTAGGGCGTAACAATGAGCAGTTCTTC
NA TRBJ1-1 NA TRBV11-2 CASSVTPHNTEAFF TGTGCCAGCAGCGTCACCCCCCACAACACTGAAGCTTTCTTT
NA TRBJ2-3 TRBD2 TRBV4-2 CASSQVGLAGSTDTQYF TGTGCCAGCAGCCAAGTAGGACTAGCGGGGAGCACAGATACGCAGTATTTT
NA TRBJ1-4 NA TRBV20-1 CSARVTNERLFF TGCAGTGCTAGAGTAACTAATGAAAGACTGTTTTTT
NA TRBJ2-7 NA TRBV4-2 CASSQDPEAHEQYF TGTGCCAGCAGCCAAGACCCGGAGGCCCACGAGCAGTACTTC
NA TRBJ2-7 NA TRBV28 CASSWRRGRALYEQYF TGTGCCAGCAGTTGGAGAAGGGGCAGGGCCCTTTACGAGCAGTACTTC
NA TRBJ2-3 NA TRBV29-1 CSVIRTEVSTETQYF TGCAGCGTAATAAGGACAGAGGTTAGCACAGAGACGCAGTATTTT
NA TRBJ2-7 NA TRBV21-1 CASSKREYGQYF TGTGCCAGCAGCAAAAGAGAATACGGGCAGTACTTC
NA TRBJ1-2 NA TRBV6-1 CASCGYTFTGALYGYTF TGTGCTAGCTGTGGGTATACCTTTACAGGAGCACTCTATGGCTACACCTTC
once TRBJ1-6 NA TRBV28 CASRANRPGSLHF TGTGCCAGCAGGGCCAACAGACCCGGGTCCCTCCACTTT
once TRBJ2-3 NA TRBV12-3/TRBV12-4 CASRIGDSIDTQYF TGTGCCAGCAGAATTGGCGATAGCATAGATACGCAGTATTTT
NA TRBJ1-5 NA TRBV4-1 CASSHRAGQGPQHF TGCGCCAGCAGCCATCGGGCGGGGCAAGGACCCCAGCATTTT
once TRBJ2-7 NA TRBV11-2 CASSLEHGGEQYF TGTGCCAGCAGCTTAGAGCACGGGGGAGAACAATACTTC
NA TRBJ2-5 TRBD1 TRBV29-1 CSVKVPDRVIQYF TGCAGCGTTAAGGTACCCGACAGGGTGATACAGTACTTC
NA TRBJ1-6 NA TRBV5-1 CASFPRPGLPYSSLHF TGCGCCAGCTTCCCCCGCCCGGGACTGCCGTATTCATCCCTCCACTTT
NA TRBJ1-2 NA TRBV7-9 CTSRPGTRVEGGYIF TGTACCAGCAGACCTGGGACCAGGGTAGAAGGAGGCTACATCTTC
NA TRBJ2-5 NA TRBV12-3/TRBV12-4 CASSPGVETQYF TGTGCCAGCAGCCCAGGGGTAGAGACCCAGTACTTC
NA TRBJ2-3 NA TRBV4-2 CASSQDGPNGSTDTQYF TGTGCCAGCAGCCAAGATGGTCCAAACGGGAGCACGGATACGCAGTATTTT
once TRBJ2-1 NA TRBV11-2 CACNLVTAQSSYNEQFF TGTGCCTGCAACTTAGTGACAGCCCAGAGCTCGTACAATGAGCAGTTCTTC
NA TRBJ2-1 NA TRBV5-1 CASSWKQSSSYNDQFF TGCGCCAGCAGCTGGAAGCAGTCGAGCTCCTACAATGATCAGTTCTTC
NA TRBJ1-2 NA TRBV2 CASSSAHGVAEYTF TGTGCCAGCAGTTCTGCCCATGGGGTGGCTGAGTACACCTTC
NA TRBJ2-1 TRBD2 TRBV5-1 CASSLTSGYNEQFF TGCGCCAGCAGCTTGACTAGCGGGTACAATGAGCAGTTCTTC
NA TRBJ1-1 NA TRBV2 CGSRVNCRGAEAFF TGTGGCAGCAGAGTGAATTGCAGGGGAGCTGAAGCTTTCTTT
once TRBJ1-1 TRBD1 TRBV28 CASSSSGTGFYGVFF TGTGCCAGCAGTTCCTCCGGGACAGGGTTTTATGGAGTTTTCTTT
NA TRBJ2-2 TRBD2 TRBV6-1 CASGWWLASGRSDTVELFF TGTGCCAGCGGGTGGTGGTTGGCTAGCGGGAGATCGGACACCGTGGAGCTGTTTTTT
NA TRBJ1-1 NA TRBV5-5 CASSLFISGRVNLEAFF TGTGCCAGCAGCTTGTTTATCTCGGGACGTGTAAACCTTGAAGCTTTCTTC
NA TRBJ2-3 NA TRBV20-1 CSASGGWGSTDMQYF TGCAGTGCTAGTGGTGGGTGGGGGTCCACAGATATGCAGTATTTT
NA TRBJ2-1 TRBD2 TRBV4-1 CANSRETTETSGFNEQFF TGCGCCAACAGCCGAGAAACAACAGAGACTAGCGGGTTCAATGAGCAGTTCTTC
NA TRBJ2-1 NA TRBV6-5 CASSYSIWGLADNEQLF TGTGCCAGCAGTTACTCGATTTGGGGACTTGCGGACAATGAGCAGCTCTTC
NA TRBJ2-1 NA TRBV6-1 CGSSFHRKGTYNEQFF TGTGGCAGTAGCTTTCATCGGAAGGGTACTTACAATGAGCAGTTCTTC
NA TRBJ1-6 NA TRBV7-3 CASNLQGGFGNSPLHF TGTGCCAGCAATCTCCAGGGAGGTTTCGGTAATTCACCCCTCCACTTT
NA TRBJ1-5 TRBD1 TRBV24-1 CATSAADRGSNQPQHF TGTGCCACCAGTGCCGCGGACAGGGGGAGCAATCAGCCCCAGCATTTT
NA TRBJ2-7 NA TRBV29-1 CNARDTSYEEYF TGCAACGCCCGGGACACCTCGTACGAGGAGTACTTC
NA TRBJ2-5 NA TRBV7-8 CGSSALWGTQETQYF TGTGGTAGCAGCGCCTTATGGGGGACCCAAGAGACCCAGTACTTC
NA TRBJ2-2 NA TRBV11-2 CASGRFGGVGELFF TGTGCCAGCGGCCGGTTTGGCGGGGTCGGGGAGCTGTTTTTT
many TRBJ2-7 NA TRBV6-1 CASSEIGTAFSYEQYF TGTGCCAGCAGTGAGATCGGGACCGCCTTCTCCTACGAGCAGTACTTC
NA TRBJ1-1 NA TRBV24-1 CDTSKGRGTEAFF TGTGACACCAGTAAGGGACGGGGCACTGAAGCTTTCTTT
NA TRBJ2-1 NA TRBV12-3/TRBV12-4 CASSLWGEGENDQFF TGTGCCAGCAGTTTATGGGGGGAGGGGGAAAATGATCAGTTCTTC
NA TRBJ1-1 TRBD1 TRBV6-5 CASSYSPKGACIEAFF TGTGCCAGCAGTTATTCCCCTAAGGGGGCATGCATTGAAGCTTTCTTT
NA TRBJ1-1 NA TRBV6-5 CDSRQFIRDTESFF TGTGACAGCAGACAATTCATCAGGGACACTGAATCTTTCTTT
many TRBJ1-1 TRBD1 TRBV20-1 CSARTGGTADTEAFF TGCAGTGCGCGGACAGGGGGGACGGCGGACACTGAAGCTTTCTTT
NA TRBJ2-3 TRBD2 TRBV29-1 CRGTSGAAQDTQYF TGCAGAGGGACTAGCGGGGCTGCACAAGATACGCAGTATTTT
NA TRBJ2-1 TRBD2 TRBV6-5 CASSYSIWGLTDNEQFF TGTGCCAGCAGTTACTCCATCTGGGGACTAACGGACAATGAGCAGTTCTTT
NA TRBJ2-1 NA TRBV6-5 CASSYSGGVGIEQIF TGTGCCAGCAGTTACTCTGGGGGAGTTGGTATTGAGCAGATCTTC
NA TRBJ2-4 NA TRBV20-1 CSAEVPKNIQYF TGCAGTGCGGAGGTGCCCAAAAACATCCAGTACTTC
NA TRBJ2-1 TRBD2 TRBV13 CTSTPPWAGGLNEQFF TGTACCAGCACCCCACCCTGGGCGGGAGGGCTCAATGAGCAGTTCTTC
few TRBJ1-2 NA TRBV23-1 CASSQSSLDGANYGYTF TGCGCCAGCAGTCAATCCTCCCTGGACGGAGCTAACTATGGCTACACCTTC
NA TRBJ2-1 NA TRBV11-2 CASGWDIRYNEQFF TGTGCCAGCGGCTGGGACATACGGTACAACGAGCAGTTCTTC
NA TRBJ2-4 NA TRBV9 CASRVAGALGGIQYF TGTGCCAGCAGAGTAGCTGGGGCCCTAGGGGGCATTCAGTACTTC
NA TRBJ2-7 NA TRBV29-1 CSARDIYYEQYF TGCAGCGCCCGGGATATCTACTACGAGCAGTACTTC
NA TRBJ2-1 NA TRBV11-3 CASSLGIYEQFF TGTGCCAGCAGTTTAGGGATATATGAGCAGTTCTTC
NA TRBJ2-5 TRBD1 TRBV12-3/TRBV12-4 CVCSLMDREETQYF TGTGTCTGCAGTTTAATGGACAGGGAAGAGACCCAATACTTC
NA TRBJ1-4 NA TRBV5-6 CASSYDGEIEKLFF TGTGCCAGCAGTTACGACGGGGAGATTGAAAAACTGTTTTTT
NA TRBJ1-4 NA TRBV29-1 CSARLNSEKLFF TGCAGCGCCAGGCTAAATTCAGAAAAACTGTTTTTT
once TRBJ2-2 NA TRBV5-1 CVSIMTRVGTRELFF TGCGTCAGCATCATGACAAGGGTCGGCACCCGGGAGCTGTTTTTT
NA TRBJ1-1 NA TRBV29-1 CSVRTAYYIEAFF TGCAGTGTTAGGACAGCATACTACATTGAAGCTTTCTTT
many TRBJ1-5 NA TRBV7-9 CASSLQEYQPQHF TGTGCCAGCAGCTTACAGGAGTATCAGCCCCAGCATTTT